These T cell receptor beta chains were read from a single sample in a study of T cell responses to AZD1222 COVID-19 vaccine. Here immunoSEQ multiplex PCR was the method, and the copy in TCRdb shows in-frame clones only, minus some. The repertoire holds about 110,000 clones, with 70% to 90% as singletons. The sample was peripheral blood, taken 28 days after the second AZD1222 dose. The receptors shown here come from an adult who received the AZD1222 COVID-19 vaccine. CDR3s include the opening cysteine and the closing phenylalanine or tryptophan. Each record gives: D gene, V gene, J gene, clone size, CDR3 DNA, CDR3 protein. The D gene is left open where the match is weak. Size values are once, few and many counts, or a class for expanded clones, and some rows have none.

>.|TRBV7-9|TRBJ1-5|.
TGTGCCAGCAGCTTTGGGATTGGGGGCAATCAGCCCCAGCATTTT
CASSFGIGGNQPQHF
>TRBD2|TRBV9|TRBJ2-1|.
TGTGCCAGCAGGGCGGGAGGCAATGAGCAGTTCTTC
CASRAGGNEQFF
>TRBD1|TRBV6-6|TRBJ2-7|.
TGTGCCAGCAGTAACTGGGACAGAGAGTTTTCCTACGAGCAGTACTTC
CASSNWDREFSYEQYF
>.|TRBV6-1|TRBJ2-7|.
TGTGCCAGCACCCCCGCAGGGACCTACGAGCAGTACTTC
CASTPAGTYEQYF
>TRBD1|TRBV5-1|TRBJ2-7|.
TGCGCCAGCAGCTTAACAGGGGTAGGCGAGCAGTACTTC
CASSLTGVGEQYF
>.|TRBV27|TRBJ1-6|.
TGTGCCAGTAGGGGTGGCGGTTCACCCCTCCACTTT
CASRGGGSPLHF
>.|TRBV2|TRBJ2-1|.
TGTGCCAGCCCCACTCCGGGATACAATGAGCAGTTCTTC
CASPTPGYNEQFF
>.|TRBV6-1|TRBJ2-2|.
TGTGCCAGCAGTGAAATGGCACCCGGGGAGCTGTTTTTT
CASSEMAPGELFF
>.|TRBV5-1|TRBJ2-2|.
TGCGCCAGCAGCAACGGAGACTCAAACACCGGGGAGCTGTTTTTT
CASSNGDSNTGELFF
>TRBD1|TRBV11-3|TRBJ2-1|.
TGTGCCAGCAGCTTAGTCGGGACAGATTCCTACAATGAGCAGTTCTTC
CASSLVGTDSYNEQFF
>TRBD1|TRBV3-1/TRBV3-2|TRBJ1-2|.
TGTGCCAGCAGCCAAGATGGGGACAGGGTTTTTGGCTACACCTTC
CASSQDGDRVFGYTF
>.|TRBV7-2|TRBJ2-7|once
TGTGCCAGCAGCTCCACCCGGGACTACGAGCAGTACTTC
CASSSTRDYEQYF
>.|TRBV10-1|TRBJ1-3|.
TGCGCCAGCAGTGGAGGACCGAGCTCTGGAAACACCATATATTTT
CASSGGPSSGNTIYF
>TRBD1|TRBV19|TRBJ2-7|.
TGTGCCAGTAGTACCTCTATTCTGGGACAGGGGTTCGGAGAGCAGTACTTC
CASSTSILGQGFGEQYF
>TRBD2|TRBV7-7|TRBJ2-5|.
TGTGCTAGCAGCCTAGGAGGCGTAGCGGGGCGGGAGACCCAGTACTTC
CASSLGGVAGRETQYF
>TRBD1|TRBV6-5|TRBJ1-5|.
TGTGCCAGCAGGTGGCAGGGGGATCAGCCCCAGCATTTT
CASRWQGDQPQHF
>TRBD2|TRBV30|TRBJ2-3|.
TGTGCCTGGAACGGGGGGTCCGCGGATACGCAGTATTTT
CAWNGGSADTQYF
>.|TRBV9|TRBJ2-5|.
TGTGCCAGCAGCGTAGGGCAGCCCCAAGAGACCCAGTACTTC
CASSVGQPQETQYF
>.|TRBV19|TRBJ1-5|.
TGTGCCAGTAGTATAGGGCAGGCCCCCAATCAGCCCCAGCATTTT
CASSIGQAPNQPQHF
>.|TRBV29-1|TRBJ1-1|.
TGCAGCGTTCTCTTACTACGGGCCGGTGAAGCTTTCTTT
CSVLLLRAGEAFF
>TRBD1|TRBV27|TRBJ1-6|.
TGTGCCAGCAGTTTGTACAGGGGAGCTTCACCCCTCCACTTT
CASSLYRGASPLHF
>TRBD2|TRBV28|TRBJ2-5|.
TGTGCCAGCAGTTTCCGAGCGGGAACAGAGACCCAGTACTTC
CASSFRAGTETQYF
>.|TRBV15|TRBJ1-2|.
TGTGCCACCAGCAGAGATACTAACTATGGCTACACCTTC
CATSRDTNYGYTF
>.|TRBV3-1/TRBV3-2|TRBJ1-2|.
TGTGCCAGCAGTGAATACAGGGACTATGGCTACACCTTC
CASSEYRDYGYTF
>.|TRBV10-1|TRBJ1-2|.
TGCGCCAGCAGTAACGAACGCAACACTAACTATGGCTACACCTTC
CASSNERNTNYGYTF
>.|TRBV10-1|TRBJ2-7|.
TGCGCCAGCAGTGACGAGACTACCAAGCGCTTC
CASSDETTKRF
>TRBD1|TRBV18|TRBJ1-1|.
TGTGCCAGCTCACCACGCCCGGGACAGGACACTGAAGCTTTCTTT
CASSPRPGQDTEAFF
>TRBD1|TRBV4-1|TRBJ1-5|.
TGCGCCAGCAGCCAGGGGACAGGGGGCCCTCAGCCCCAGCATTTT
CASSQGTGGPQPQHF
>.|TRBV5-1|TRBJ1-3|.
TGCGCCAGCAGCTTGGGAGGGCACTCTGGAAACACCATATATTTT
CASSLGGHSGNTIYF
>.|TRBV19|TRBJ2-7|.
TGTGCCAGTAGTTTCGGATTGGTAAACGAGCAGTACTTC
CASSFGLVNEQYF
>TRBD2|TRBV3-1/TRBV3-2|TRBJ2-5|.
TGTGCCAGCAGCCAAAGTAGCGGGGGGGCCGTGACCCAGTACTTC
CASSQSSGGAVTQYF
>.|TRBV28|TRBJ1-1|.
TGTGCCAGCAGTTTAAGTGGCAGGGCCTACACTGAAGCTTTCTTT
CASSLSGRAYTEAFF
>TRBD2|TRBV5-4|TRBJ2-1|.
TGTGCCAGCAGCTCGAGTGCGGGAGGGTACAATGAGCAGTTCTTC
CASSSSAGGYNEQFF
>.|TRBV14|TRBJ1-4|.
TGTGCCAGCAGCCAAGGACGACAGACTCAAGGGAGACTGTTTTTT
CASSQGRQTQGRLFF
>TRBD1|TRBV2|TRBJ2-5|.
TGTGCCAGCAGTGCGGGACAGGGGGCTGGAGAGACCCAGTACTTC
CASSAGQGAGETQYF
>.|TRBV6-7|TRBJ2-6|.
TGTGCCAGCAGTCCGGTTCGGCCGTTCTCTGGGGCCAACGTCCTGACTTTC
CASSPVRPFSGANVLTF
>.|TRBV5-1|TRBJ2-7|.
TGCGCCAGCAGCTTGGCAGAATATTCCTACGAGCAGTACTTC
CASSLAEYSYEQYF
>.|TRBV5-1|TRBJ1-2|once
TGCGCCAGCAGCTTGGTCGGGCAGACCGTAGGCTACACCTTC
CASSLVGQTVGYTF
>.|TRBV19|TRBJ1-3|.
TGTGCCAGTACTGGGTGGATATCCTTTGGAAACACCATATATTTT
CASTGWISFGNTIYF
>.|TRBV11-3|TRBJ2-3|.
TGTGCCAGCAGCTCCCGGGTCGTCGGTGATACGCAGTATTTT
CASSSRVVGDTQYF
>.|TRBV7-9|TRBJ1-2|.
TGTGCCAGCAGCTTAGACTCCTATGGCTACACCTTC
CASSLDSYGYTF
>.|TRBV5-6|TRBJ2-7|.
TGTGCCAGCAGCTTGATTATGGGGGCGAGGGTTAACGAGCAGTACTTC
CASSLIMGARVNEQYF
>TRBD1|TRBV5-1|TRBJ1-1|.
TGCGCCAGCAGCTGGTTCGGGACAGGGGCCGTAGGCACTGAAGCTTTCTTT
CASSWFGTGAVGTEAFF
>TRBD1|TRBV9|TRBJ1-2|once
TGTGCCAGCAGCCGCGCGACTAATCTCCGGGACAGGGGACGCTATGGCTACACCTTC
CASSRATNLRDRGRYGYTF
>TRBD2|TRBV12-5|TRBJ2-1|once
TGTGCTAGTGGCGAGACTAGCGGGAGTATAAATGAGCAGTTCTTC
CASGETSGSINEQFF
>TRBD1|TRBV28|TRBJ2-7|.
TGTGCCAGCAGTCCTATGACAGGGGGCGCACCCTACGAGCAGTACTTC
CASSPMTGGAPYEQYF
>.|TRBV11-2|TRBJ1-1|.
TGTGCCAGCAGAGCCGTGGGGAACACTGAAGCTTTCTTT
CASRAVGNTEAFF
>.|TRBV3-1/TRBV3-2|TRBJ1-1|.
TGTGCCAGCAGCCTCCGGGGGGGAGAGAACACTGAAGCTTTCTTT
CASSLRGGENTEAFF
>.|TRBV7-9|TRBJ2-1|few
TGTGCCAGCAGCTCCCTAGGAAATGAGCAGTTCTTC
CASSSLGNEQFF
>TRBD2|TRBV3-1/TRBV3-2|TRBJ2-7|.
TGTGCCAGCAGCCCTAGCGGGGGGACCTACGAGCAGTACTTC
CASSPSGGTYEQYF
>TRBD1|TRBV10-3|TRBJ1-1|.
TGTGCCATCAGAGCGGGACAGGGGAACGCTGAAGCTTTCTTT
CAIRAGQGNAEAFF
>.|TRBV5-4|TRBJ2-1|.
TGTGCCAGCAGCTTGGTCTTAGCGACTTCCTACAATGAGCAGTTCTTC
CASSLVLATSYNEQFF
>TRBD2|TRBV3-1/TRBV3-2|TRBJ2-2|.
TGTGCCAGCAGCCAAGGGGGGGGACTAGGGAACACCGGGGAGCTGTTTTTT
CASSQGGGLGNTGELFF
>.|TRBV28|TRBJ2-2|.
TGTGCCAGCAGCCCAAGACATCGCACCGGGGAGCTGTTTTTT
CASSPRHRTGELFF
>.|TRBV19|TRBJ1-4|.
TGTGCCAGTAGTACCGAAGCGGGGGCAGGGAAACTGTTTTTT
CASSTEAGAGKLFF
>TRBD1|TRBV18|TRBJ1-1|.
TGTGCCAGCTCACCAAGTAGGGACAGGGTGGTCACTGAAGCTTTCTTT
CASSPSRDRVVTEAFF
>.|TRBV18|TRBJ1-1|.
TGTGCCAGCTCAACGTTGTCTAGCGCTGACACTGAAGCTTTCTTT
CASSTLSSADTEAFF
>.|TRBV5-6|TRBJ1-5|.
TGTGCCAGCACCACAGGTCTCACCCAGGGGCGAATCAATCAGCCCCAGCATTTT
CASTTGLTQGRINQPQHF
>TRBD1|TRBV15|TRBJ2-7|.
TGTGCCACCAGCAGAGATCTCCCGGGACAGGGTGTCTACGAGCAGTACTTC
CATSRDLPGQGVYEQYF